A selection of T cell receptor beta chains follows, all from one sample in a study of T cell repertoires in cytomegalovirus infection. TCRdb ran MiXCR on the reads and lists one entry per CDR3 protein. The sample holds fewer than 550,000 distinct CDR3 sequences, about 25% seen once. Sequencing input: PBMCs. Every receptor here comes from a human donor in good health (CMV status not recorded). Some clones in this sample may be carry-over from other donors' samples. Each CDR3 is given with its conserved first and last residue. A D gene is named only where the DNA matches it firmly. A row's size may be missing; if present it is once, few, many or a size class.

V gene: TRBV28
J gene: TRBJ2-7
D gene: TRBD1
clone size: few
CDR3 DNA: TGTGCCAGCGAGGGACAGTACGAGCAGTACTTC
CDR3 protein: CASEGQYEQYF

V gene: TRBV7-2
J gene: TRBJ2-2
D gene: -
clone size: -
CDR3 DNA: TGTGCCAGCAGCCCATTCGGGACTCCTAACACCGGGGAGCTGTTTTTT
CDR3 protein: CASSPFGTPNTGELFF

V gene: TRBV7-2
J gene: TRBJ1-5
D gene: -
clone size: few
CDR3 DNA: TGTGCCAGCAGCGGAACACGGGCAGATCAGGCCCAGCATTTT
CDR3 protein: CASSGTRADQAQHF

V gene: TRBV11-2
J gene: TRBJ1-4
D gene: TRBD1
clone size: few
CDR3 DNA: TGTGCCAGCAGCCCGGGGACAGGGGGTACTGAAAAACTGTTTTTT
CDR3 protein: CASSPGTGGTEKLFF

V gene: TRBV7-2
J gene: TRBJ2-2
D gene: TRBD2
clone size: many
CDR3 DNA: TGTGCCAGCAGCCGGACTAGCGGGAGGGCCGGGGAGCTGTTTTTT
CDR3 protein: CASSRTSGRAGELFF

V gene: TRBV6-1
J gene: TRBJ1-1
D gene: -
clone size: few
CDR3 DNA: TGTGCCAGCAGTTATGCCGACCGGGTCCCCACCCAAGCTTTCTTT
CDR3 protein: CASSYADRVPTQAFF

V gene: TRBV7-3
J gene: TRBJ2-1
D gene: -
clone size: few
CDR3 DNA: TGTGCCAGCAGTAGGGGGATGGGCAATGAGCAGTTCTTC
CDR3 protein: CASSRGMGNEQFF

V gene: TRBV27
J gene: TRBJ2-1
D gene: -
clone size: -
CDR3 DNA: TGTGCCAGCAGTTCACTAGCGCCAGGACCGACAGGGCAGTTCTTC
CDR3 protein: CASSSLAPGPTGQFF

V gene: TRBV28
J gene: TRBJ2-1
D gene: TRBD2
clone size: -
CDR3 DNA: TGTGCCAGCAGTGCACAGGGACTAGCGCAAAATGAGCAGTTCTTC
CDR3 protein: CASSAQGLAQNEQFF

V gene: TRBV6-2/TRBV6-3
J gene: TRBJ2-5
D gene: -
clone size: -
CDR3 DNA: TGTGCCAGCAGACCGGGACCGGGGGAGACCCAGTACTTC
CDR3 protein: CASRPGPGETQYF

V gene: TRBV7-3
J gene: TRBJ1-1
D gene: -
clone size: -
CDR3 DNA: TGTGCCAGCAGCATGACGGGACACCCGAACACTGAAGCTTTCTTT
CDR3 protein: CASSMTGHPNTEAFF

V gene: TRBV7-3
J gene: TRBJ2-3
D gene: -
clone size: -
CDR3 DNA: TGTGCCAGCAGTGAGGACCCCCGGCCCACAGATACGCAGTATTTT
CDR3 protein: CASSEDPRPTDTQYF

V gene: TRBV7-2
J gene: TRBJ1-5
D gene: -
clone size: -
CDR3 DNA: TGTGCCAGCAGCTTATGGGGGGCCGACAATCAGTCCCAGCATTTT
CDR3 protein: CASSLWGADNQSQHF

V gene: TRBV28
J gene: TRBJ2-1
D gene: TRBD2
clone size: few
CDR3 DNA: TGTGCCAGCAGTTTCCGGCGGGGACTAGCGGGAGTAGACAATGAGCAGTTCTTC
CDR3 protein: CASSFRRGLAGVDNEQFF

V gene: TRBV7-9
J gene: TRBJ2-1
D gene: TRBD2
clone size: many
CDR3 DNA: TGTGCCAGCAGCCCCCTAGCGGGAGGGGTAGGTGAGCAGTTCTTC
CDR3 protein: CASSPLAGGVGEQFF

V gene: TRBV5-6
J gene: TRBJ2-3
D gene: TRBD2
clone size: -
CDR3 DNA: TGTGCCAGCAGCGGGGGCACTAGCGGGAGAGGTACAGATACGCAGTATTTT
CDR3 protein: CASSGGTSGRGTDTQYF

V gene: TRBV6-6
J gene: TRBJ2-3
D gene: -
clone size: -
CDR3 DNA: TGTGCCAGCAGTTACGGCGGGCCAGGTAGTTACACAGATACGCTGTATTTT
CDR3 protein: CASSYGGPGSYTDTLYF

V gene: TRBV20-1
J gene: TRBJ1-1
D gene: -
clone size: -
CDR3 DNA: TGCAGTGCTGTTGCAGGGGCCCTGGACACTGAAGCTTTCTTT
CDR3 protein: CSAVAGALDTEAFF

V gene: TRBV7-3
J gene: TRBJ1-3
D gene: -
clone size: -
CDR3 DNA: TGTGCCAGCAGCTTGCGGGGTCAGGGGCTAAACACCATATATTTT
CDR3 protein: CASSLRGQGLNTIYF

V gene: TRBV4-1
J gene: TRBJ2-1
D gene: TRBD1
clone size: once
CDR3 DNA: TGCGCCAGCAGCCTCCGGGACAGGGGTTACAATGAGCAGTTCTTC
CDR3 protein: CASSLRDRGYNEQFF

V gene: TRBV19
J gene: TRBJ1-4
D gene: -
clone size: few
CDR3 DNA: TGTGCCAGTGAGGGGCCTTCGAACGAAAAACTGTTTTTT
CDR3 protein: CASEGPSNEKLFF

V gene: TRBV6-2/TRBV6-3
J gene: TRBJ2-3
D gene: -
clone size: few
CDR3 DNA: TGTGCCAGCAGGGATAGGACCGCCTTCACAGATACGCAGTATTTT
CDR3 protein: CASRDRTAFTDTQYF

V gene: TRBV24-1
J gene: TRBJ2-5
D gene: TRBD1
clone size: many
CDR3 DNA: TGTGCCACCAGTGAGGGGACAGGGGTAGAGACCCAGTACTTC
CDR3 protein: CATSEGTGVETQYF

V gene: TRBV11-3
J gene: TRBJ2-1
D gene: TRBD1
clone size: -
CDR3 DNA: TGTGCCAGCAGCTTAGCCGGGACAGGGTCAAATGAGCAGTTCTTC
CDR3 protein: CASSLAGTGSNEQFF

V gene: TRBV11-2
J gene: TRBJ2-5
D gene: -
clone size: -
CDR3 DNA: TGTGCCAGCAGGGGGGGGGCGGGAAGGGAGACCCAGTACTTC
CDR3 protein: CASRGGAGRETQYF

V gene: TRBV24-1
J gene: TRBJ2-1
D gene: -
clone size: -
CDR3 DNA: TGTGCCACCAGTGAATTGAGTGGTGAGCAGTTCTTC
CDR3 protein: CATSELSGEQFF

V gene: TRBV20-1
J gene: TRBJ1-5
D gene: -
clone size: -
CDR3 DNA: TGCAGTGCTAGAGGTAGCAATCAGCCCCAGCATTTT
CDR3 protein: CSARGSNQPQHF

V gene: TRBV20-1
J gene: TRBJ2-1
D gene: TRBD2
clone size: -
CDR3 DNA: TGCAGTGCTAGCGGGAGGTACAATGAGCAGTTCTTC
CDR3 protein: CSASGRYNEQFF

V gene: TRBV19
J gene: TRBJ1-2
D gene: TRBD1
clone size: -
CDR3 DNA: TGTGCCAGTACCCAAAGAAGGACAGGGGGCGGCGGCTACACCTTC
CDR3 protein: CASTQRRTGGGGYTF

V gene: TRBV20-1
J gene: TRBJ2-7
D gene: TRBD2
clone size: few
CDR3 DNA: TGCAGTGCTAGAGCGCTTACTAGCGGAACCACCCTGCTAAGCGAGCAGTACTTC
CDR3 protein: CSARALTSGTTLLSEQYF

V gene: TRBV24-1
J gene: TRBJ2-5
D gene: -
clone size: -
CDR3 DNA: TGTGCCACCAGTGCGCCAGGACGAGAGACCCAGTACTTC
CDR3 protein: CATSAPGRETQYF

V gene: TRBV6-5
J gene: TRBJ1-6
D gene: -
clone size: -
CDR3 DNA: TGTGCCAGCAGTTACTCGAGGAAGTGGAACTCTTATAATTCACCCCTCCACTTT
CDR3 protein: CASSYSRKWNSYNSPLHF

V gene: TRBV12-3/TRBV12-4
J gene: TRBJ1-1
D gene: -
clone size: many
CDR3 DNA: TGTGCCAGCAGTTTAGCGGCAGGGAAGACTGAAGCTTTCTTT
CDR3 protein: CASSLAAGKTEAFF

V gene: TRBV6-1
J gene: TRBJ1-5
D gene: -
clone size: -
CDR3 DNA: TGTGCCAGCAGTGAAGTCGGTAGTTATAGCAATCAGCCCCAGCATTTT
CDR3 protein: CASSEVGSYSNQPQHF

V gene: TRBV20-1
J gene: TRBJ2-5
D gene: -
clone size: many
CDR3 DNA: TGCAGTGCTAGAGAAGGGTCTATAGAGACCCAGTACTTC
CDR3 protein: CSAREGSIETQYF

V gene: TRBV27
J gene: TRBJ2-6
D gene: TRBD2
clone size: -
CDR3 DNA: TGTGCCAGCAGTTCCAGAGGCGGACCACTAGCGGGAGCTGGGGCCAACGTCCTGACTTTC
CDR3 protein: CASSSRGGPLAGAGANVLTF

V gene: TRBV19
J gene: TRBJ1-5
D gene: -
clone size: -
CDR3 DNA: TGTGCCAGTAGTGTCCCCCGGGGCCATTATAGCAATCAGCCCCAGCATTTT
CDR3 protein: CASSVPRGHYSNQPQHF

V gene: TRBV29-1
J gene: TRBJ1-1
D gene: -
clone size: few
CDR3 DNA: TGCAGCGCAAGCCGACAGGCCACTGAAGCTTTCTTT
CDR3 protein: CSASRQATEAFF

V gene: TRBV6-2/TRBV6-3
J gene: TRBJ2-7
D gene: -
clone size: -
CDR3 DNA: TGTGCCAGTCGACTGAACTACGAGCAGTACTTC
CDR3 protein: CASRLNYEQYF

V gene: TRBV6-5
J gene: TRBJ2-7
D gene: TRBD1
clone size: -
CDR3 DNA: TGTGCCAGCAGTTACTACCAGGGGGCTGCGTACGAGCAGTACTTC
CDR3 protein: CASSYYQGAAYEQYF

V gene: TRBV7-8
J gene: TRBJ2-2
D gene: -
clone size: few
CDR3 DNA: TGTGCCAGCAGCCCCGGGCCACAAGGCGCCGGGGAGCTGTTTTTT
CDR3 protein: CASSPGPQGAGELFF

V gene: TRBV7-8
J gene: TRBJ2-5
D gene: TRBD2
clone size: -
CDR3 DNA: TGTGCCAGCAGCACCCGATGGCTAGCGGGAGAGGAGACCCAGTACTTC
CDR3 protein: CASSTRWLAGEETQYF

V gene: TRBV18
J gene: TRBJ2-3
D gene: TRBD2
clone size: -
CDR3 DNA: TGTGCCAGCTCACCAGAGCCTAGCGGGACAAATGTGGATTTT
CDR3 protein: CASSPEPSGTNVDF

V gene: TRBV12-3/TRBV12-4
J gene: TRBJ2-1
D gene: TRBD2
clone size: few
CDR3 DNA: TGTGCCAGCAGTCCTCCCTGGACTAGCAATGAGCAGTTCTTC
CDR3 protein: CASSPPWTSNEQFF

V gene: TRBV27
J gene: TRBJ2-7
D gene: TRBD2
clone size: many
CDR3 DNA: TGTGCCAGCAGTTTACAGGGAGGGAACTACGAGCAGTACTTC
CDR3 protein: CASSLQGGNYEQYF

V gene: TRBV7-2
J gene: TRBJ1-2
D gene: -
clone size: -
CDR3 DNA: TGTGCCAGCAGCTTACTATCTAGTGGAGGCTATAGCTACACCTTC
CDR3 protein: CASSLLSSGGYSYTF

V gene: TRBV12-3/TRBV12-4
J gene: TRBJ2-3
D gene: -
clone size: -
CDR3 DNA: TGTGCCAGCAGCGGACAGGATACGCAGTATTTT
CDR3 protein: CASSGQDTQYF

V gene: TRBV6-8
J gene: TRBJ1-1
D gene: -
clone size: few
CDR3 DNA: TGTGCCAGCAGTTCCCAGGGGAAGGCGAACACTGAAGCTTTCTTT
CDR3 protein: CASSSQGKANTEAFF

V gene: TRBV29-1
J gene: TRBJ1-2
D gene: -
clone size: few
CDR3 DNA: TGCAGCGTTCTGGGGGCGTGGGGGGGAAACTATGGCTACACCTTC
CDR3 protein: CSVLGAWGGNYGYTF

V gene: TRBV20-1
J gene: TRBJ2-1
D gene: -
clone size: -
CDR3 DNA: TGCAGTGCTAGGGGCCAGAAAAGCTCCTACAATGAGCAGTTCTTC
CDR3 protein: CSARGQKSSYNEQFF

V gene: TRBV28
J gene: TRBJ1-5
D gene: -
clone size: many
CDR3 DNA: TGTGCCAGCAGCTTCGGGACACTTAGCAATCAGCCCCAGCATTTT
CDR3 protein: CASSFGTLSNQPQHF

V gene: TRBV6-6
J gene: TRBJ2-7
D gene: -
clone size: -
CDR3 DNA: TGTGCCAGCAGTGAGGTTGCGATCTCCTACGAGCAGTACTTC
CDR3 protein: CASSEVAISYEQYF

V gene: TRBV7-4
J gene: TRBJ2-1
D gene: TRBD2
clone size: -
CDR3 DNA: TGTGCCAGCAGCTCGCCACGACCTAGGACTAGCGCGCTCTACAATGAGCAGTTCTTC
CDR3 protein: CASSSPRPRTSALYNEQFF

V gene: TRBV29-1
J gene: TRBJ1-2
D gene: -
clone size: -
CDR3 DNA: TGCAGCGTTGAAGAACGAGGCCATGGCTACACCTTC
CDR3 protein: CSVEERGHGYTF

V gene: TRBV7-9
J gene: TRBJ2-2
D gene: TRBD2
clone size: few
CDR3 DNA: TGTGCCAGCAGCGCCGCTAGCGGGACGAAGACCGGGGAGCTGTTTTTT
CDR3 protein: CASSAASGTKTGELFF

V gene: TRBV30
J gene: TRBJ2-1
D gene: TRBD2
clone size: -
CDR3 DNA: TGTGCCTGGAGCGGGACTAGCAGCTACTACAATGAGCAGTTCTTC
CDR3 protein: CAWSGTSSYYNEQFF